This paragraph reports one TCR beta chain. In the source study's methods: Counts of nucleated cells, estimated from reference gene primer amplification, were obtained. Only in-frame clones appear in the TCRdb table, and some are missing; sequencing was by immunoSEQ multiplex PCR. D and trimming were read from the DNA, whereas the V and J calls and clone size are those reported in that table. In the table there are roughly 72,000 clones, 82% of which are singletons. This entry comes from a study of blood T cell repertoires in COVID-19. Study background: From the United States, Italy and Spain came samples of acute and convalescent COVID-19. Nucleic acid was either cDNA or gDNA, and it came from T cells, B-cell-depleted T cells, or PBMCs.

The CDR3 is 17 amino acids. CDR1 is LGHDT and CDR2 is YNNKEL in the germline V gene (reference sequence). V lost 4 bases to trimming and J lost 1 base; unmatched junction nucleotides: 11. The TCR comes from a woman aged 80 or over with acute or convalescent COVID-19. Sequencing was done on a sample of peripheral blood. The chain couples TRBV3-1 (or the pseudogene TRBV3-2) to TRBJ2-5; 8 nucleotides match TRBD1. The DNA of the CDR3 is TGTGCCAGCAGCCCGTTAACTCAGGGGGCCTTCCAAGAGACCCAGTACTTC. Protein product: CASSPLTQGAFQETQYF.